This paragraph covers one T cell receptor (beta chain) sequence. Using immunoSEQ multiplex PCR, the repertoire was profiled, and TCRdb retains in-frame clones only, with some absent. The table has 290,000 or so clones, roughly 80% seen once; the top ten hold about 5%. This entry belongs to a study of blood T cell repertoires in COVID-19. This sequence was found in a man in his forties or fifties who had been exposed to COVID-19. The sample comprised PBMCs or T cells enriched from blood (not recorded which).

The CDR3 reads CASSLEFRSISYEQYF. Here the CDR3 DNA reads TGTGCCAGCAGCTTAGAGTTCAGATCCATTTCCTACGAGCAGTACTTC. The V call is TRBV7-2, the J call TRBJ2-7, with unresolved D. The V and J ends lost 1 base and 1 base respectively, with 14 bases between them. Germline CDR1 SGHTA, CDR2 FQGNSA. This CDR3 contains 16 residues.